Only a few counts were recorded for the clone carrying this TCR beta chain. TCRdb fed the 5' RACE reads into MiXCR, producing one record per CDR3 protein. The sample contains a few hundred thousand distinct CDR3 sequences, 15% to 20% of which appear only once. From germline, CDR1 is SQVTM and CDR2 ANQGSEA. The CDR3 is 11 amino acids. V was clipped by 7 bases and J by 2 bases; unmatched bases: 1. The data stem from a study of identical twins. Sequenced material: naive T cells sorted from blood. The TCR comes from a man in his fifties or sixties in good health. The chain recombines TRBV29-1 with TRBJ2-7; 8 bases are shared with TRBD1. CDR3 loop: CSGTGPYEQYF. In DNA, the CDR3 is TGCAGCGGGACAGGGCCCTACGAGCAGTACTTC.